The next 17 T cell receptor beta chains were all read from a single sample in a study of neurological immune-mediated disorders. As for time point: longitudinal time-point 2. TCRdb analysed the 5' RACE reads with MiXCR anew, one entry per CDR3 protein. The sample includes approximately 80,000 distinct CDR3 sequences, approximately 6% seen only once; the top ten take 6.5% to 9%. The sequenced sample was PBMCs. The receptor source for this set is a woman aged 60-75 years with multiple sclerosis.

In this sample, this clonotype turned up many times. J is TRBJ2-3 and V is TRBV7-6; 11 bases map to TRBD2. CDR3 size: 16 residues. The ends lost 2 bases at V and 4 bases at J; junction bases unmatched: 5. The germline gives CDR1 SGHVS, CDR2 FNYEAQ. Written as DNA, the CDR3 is TGTGCCAGCAGCTTATCTAGCGGGGGGCTCGCAGATACGCAGTATTTT. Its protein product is CASSLSSGGLADTQYF.

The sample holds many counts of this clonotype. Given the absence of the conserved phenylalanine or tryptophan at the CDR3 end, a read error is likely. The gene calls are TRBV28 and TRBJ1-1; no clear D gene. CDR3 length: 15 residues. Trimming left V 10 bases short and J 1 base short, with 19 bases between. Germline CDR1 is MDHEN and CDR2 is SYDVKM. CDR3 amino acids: CATLERRGRNTEAFV. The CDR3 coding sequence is TGTGCCACCCTTGAGCGGCGGGGTCGGAACACTGAAGCTTTCGTT.

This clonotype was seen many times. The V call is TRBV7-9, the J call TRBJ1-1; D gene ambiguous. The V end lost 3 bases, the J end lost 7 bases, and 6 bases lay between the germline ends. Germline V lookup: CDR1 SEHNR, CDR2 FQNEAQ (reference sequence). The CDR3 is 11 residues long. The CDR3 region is CASSFKVEAFF. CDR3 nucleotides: TGTGCCAGCAGCTTCAAGGTTGAAGCTTTCTTT.

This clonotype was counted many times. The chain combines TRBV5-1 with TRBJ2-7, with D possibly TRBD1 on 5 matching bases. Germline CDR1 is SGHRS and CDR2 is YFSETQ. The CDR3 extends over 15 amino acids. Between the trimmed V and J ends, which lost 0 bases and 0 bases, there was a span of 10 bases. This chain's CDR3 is CASSLGSGNSYEQYF. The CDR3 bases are TGCGCCAGCAGCTTGGGGTCAGGGAACTCCTACGAGCAGTACTTC.

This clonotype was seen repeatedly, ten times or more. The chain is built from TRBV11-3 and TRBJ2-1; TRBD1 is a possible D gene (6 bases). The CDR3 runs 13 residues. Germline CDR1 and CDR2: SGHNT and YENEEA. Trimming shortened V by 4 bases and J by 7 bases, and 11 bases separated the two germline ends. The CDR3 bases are TGTGCCAGCAGCTCGACAGGAGGTAATGAGCAGTTCTTC. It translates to CASSSTGGNEQFF.

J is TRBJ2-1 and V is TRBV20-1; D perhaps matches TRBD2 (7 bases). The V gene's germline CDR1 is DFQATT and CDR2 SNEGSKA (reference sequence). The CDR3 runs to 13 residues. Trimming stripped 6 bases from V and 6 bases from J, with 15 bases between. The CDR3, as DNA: TGCAGTGCCCCACGGGGGGCCGGCAATGAGCAGTTCTTC. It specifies CSAPRGAGNEQFF.

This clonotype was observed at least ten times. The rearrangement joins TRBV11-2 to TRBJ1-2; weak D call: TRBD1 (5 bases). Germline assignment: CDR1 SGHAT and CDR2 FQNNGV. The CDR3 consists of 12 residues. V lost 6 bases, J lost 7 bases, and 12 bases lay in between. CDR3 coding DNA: TGTGCCAGCAGTTACACAGGTTTTGGCTACACCTTC. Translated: CASSYTGFGYTF.

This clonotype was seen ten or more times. The CDR3 loop reads CASSWGLAGQETQYF. The CDR3 DNA reads TGTGCCAGCAGTTGGGGACTAGCGGGGCAAGAGACCCAGTACTTC. The genes are TRBV11-2 and TRBJ2-5; 13 nucleotides agree with TRBD2. The V gene's germline CDR1 is SGHAT and CDR2 FQNNGV. The junction had 3 bases not matched to a gene; V was cut back by 6 bases and J by 2 bases. The CDR3 runs to 15 residues.

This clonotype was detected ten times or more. CDR3 residues: CSAGLPREQFF. The CDR3 DNA sequence: TGCAGTGCAGGGTTGCCAAGGGAGCAGTTCTTC. The chain recombines TRBV20-1 with TRBJ2-1, with no clear D. The V and J ends lost 6 bases and 10 bases respectively, with 13 bases between them. This CDR3 spans 11 amino acids. From germline, CDR1 is DFQATT and CDR2 SNEGSKA (reference sequence).

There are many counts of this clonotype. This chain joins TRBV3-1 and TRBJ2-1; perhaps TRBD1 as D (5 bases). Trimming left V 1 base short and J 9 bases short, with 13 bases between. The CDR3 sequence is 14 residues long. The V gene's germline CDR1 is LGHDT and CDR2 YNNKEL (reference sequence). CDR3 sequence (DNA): TGTGCCAGCAGCCAAGTCACTTCCACAGGTGAGCAGTTCTTC. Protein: CASSQVTSTGEQFF.

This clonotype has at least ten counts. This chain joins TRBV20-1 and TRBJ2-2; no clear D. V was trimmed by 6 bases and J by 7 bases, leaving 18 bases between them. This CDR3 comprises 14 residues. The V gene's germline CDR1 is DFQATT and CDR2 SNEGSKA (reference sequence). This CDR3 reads CSAITATVGGELFF. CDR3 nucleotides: TGCAGTGCAATCACAGCGACTGTGGGCGGGGAGCTGTTTTTT.

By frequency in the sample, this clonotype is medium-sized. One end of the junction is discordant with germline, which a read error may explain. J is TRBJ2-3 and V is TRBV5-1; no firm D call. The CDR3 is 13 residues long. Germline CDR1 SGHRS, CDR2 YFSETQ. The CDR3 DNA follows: TGTGCCAGCAGCTTAGGAAGCACAGATACGCAGTATTTT. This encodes CASSLGSTDTQYF.

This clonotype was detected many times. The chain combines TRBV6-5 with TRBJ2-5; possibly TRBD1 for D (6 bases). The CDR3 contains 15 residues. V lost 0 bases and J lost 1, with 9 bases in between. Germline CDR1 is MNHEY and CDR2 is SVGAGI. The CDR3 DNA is TGTGCCAGCAGTTACTCGAGGGGGTCCCAAGAGACCCAGTACTTC. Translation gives CASSYSRGSQETQYF.

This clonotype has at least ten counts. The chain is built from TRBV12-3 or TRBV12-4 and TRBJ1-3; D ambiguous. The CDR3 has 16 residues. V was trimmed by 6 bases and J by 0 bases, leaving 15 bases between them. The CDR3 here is CASRSLGINSGNTIYF. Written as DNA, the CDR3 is TGTGCCAGCAGATCCTTGGGGATCAACTCTGGAAACACCATATATTTT.

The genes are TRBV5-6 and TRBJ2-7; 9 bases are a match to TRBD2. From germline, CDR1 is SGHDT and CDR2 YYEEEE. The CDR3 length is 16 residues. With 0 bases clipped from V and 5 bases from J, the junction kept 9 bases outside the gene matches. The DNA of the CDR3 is TGTGCCAGCAGCTTGGAACGTCTAGCGGGGAGCCACGAGCAGTACTTC. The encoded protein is CASSLERLAGSHEQYF.

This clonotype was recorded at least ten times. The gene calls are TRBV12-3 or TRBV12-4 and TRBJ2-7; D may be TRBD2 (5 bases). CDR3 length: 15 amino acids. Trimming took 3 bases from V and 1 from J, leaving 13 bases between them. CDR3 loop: CASSLEVITSYEQYF. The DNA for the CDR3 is TGTGCCAGCAGTTTGGAGGTCATAACGTCCTACGAGCAGTACTTC.

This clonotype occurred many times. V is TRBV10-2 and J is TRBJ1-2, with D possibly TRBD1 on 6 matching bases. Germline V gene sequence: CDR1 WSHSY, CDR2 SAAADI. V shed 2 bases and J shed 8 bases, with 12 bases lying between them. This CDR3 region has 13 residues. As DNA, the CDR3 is TGCGCCAGCAGTGAGCCGGGGGCGCAGGGCTACACCTTC. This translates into CASSEPGAQGYTF.